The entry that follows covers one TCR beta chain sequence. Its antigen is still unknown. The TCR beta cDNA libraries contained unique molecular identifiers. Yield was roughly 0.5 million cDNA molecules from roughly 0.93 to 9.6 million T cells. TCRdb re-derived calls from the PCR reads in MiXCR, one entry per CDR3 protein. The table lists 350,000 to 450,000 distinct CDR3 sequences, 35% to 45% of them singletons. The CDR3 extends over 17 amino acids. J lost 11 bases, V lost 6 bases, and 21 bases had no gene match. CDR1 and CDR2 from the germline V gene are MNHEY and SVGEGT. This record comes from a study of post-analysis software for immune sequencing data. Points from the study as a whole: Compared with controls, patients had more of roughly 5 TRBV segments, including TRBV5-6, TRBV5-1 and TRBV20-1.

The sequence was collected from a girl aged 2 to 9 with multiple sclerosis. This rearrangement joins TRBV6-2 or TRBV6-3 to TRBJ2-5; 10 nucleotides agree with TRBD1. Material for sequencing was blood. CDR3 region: CASSRDRGPRRPYEQYF. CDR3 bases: TGTGCCAGCAGCCGGGACAGGGGTCCTCGACGGCCATACGAACAGTACTTC.